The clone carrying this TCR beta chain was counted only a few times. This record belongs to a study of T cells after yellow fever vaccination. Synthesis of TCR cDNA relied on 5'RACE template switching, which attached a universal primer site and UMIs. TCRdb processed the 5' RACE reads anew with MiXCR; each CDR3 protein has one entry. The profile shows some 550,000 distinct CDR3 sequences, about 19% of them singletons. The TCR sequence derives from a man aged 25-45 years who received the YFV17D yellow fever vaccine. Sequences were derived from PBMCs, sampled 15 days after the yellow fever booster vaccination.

The CDR3 here is CASSVDPNRGQEQYF. CDR3 nucleotides: TGTGCCAGCAGCGTAGATCCCAACAGGGGGCAGGAGCAGTACTTC. The chain carries TRBV9 and TRBJ2-7; the match to TRBD1 covers 9 bases. The CDR3 runs to 15 residues. With V trimmed by 0 bases and J by 7 bases, 8 bases remained unmatched. Germline V lookup: CDR1 SGDLS, CDR2 YYNGEE.